The subject of this entry is one T cell receptor beta chain. Its cognate antigen is unknown. Per germline, CDR1 MNHEY and CDR2 SVGAGI. V shed 7 bases and J shed 7 bases, with 14 bases lying between them. CDR3 length: 13 residues. Repertoires were generated with immunoSEQ multiplex PCR, while TCRdb's copy carries only in-frame clones and drops some. The repertoire holds 60,000 to 90,000 clones, 90% seen once, with approximately 1.2% in the top ten. This specimen belongs to a study of graft-versus-host responses after intestinal transplantation. Study overall: Every one of the recipients received anti-thymocyte globulin induction and afterwards took tacrolimus and steroids for around three years. Study results and limitations: The study associated peak circulating GvH clone levels with early post-transplant HvG declines. GvH clones turned up in recipient marrow; some had shown up first in ileum or blood.

This clonotype was obtained from a human donor who received an intestinal transplant. Sequencing was performed on unstimulated CD8+ T cells sorted from spleen or lymph node cells, taken before intestinal transplant. V is TRBV6-5 and J is TRBJ1-5; no reliable D call. This chain's CDR3 is CASTQAIGQPQHF. The CDR3, as DNA: TGTGCCAGCACCCAGGCAATTGGGCAGCCCCAGCATTTT.